Detailed here is one T cell receptor beta chain. Its antigen is still unknown. Each population that was sorted was more than 95% pure. The CDR3 runs 13 residues. Germline values: CDR1 SGHVS, CDR2 FQNEAQ. V lost 5 bases, J lost 8 bases, and 15 bases lay in between. Expressed TCRB transcripts got sequenced, as all isolated RNA was reverse transcribed. The repertoire was sequenced with immunoSEQ multiplex PCR; TCRdb's copy has only in-frame clones and lacks some. Among fewer than 650,000 clones, about 16% were seen once, and the ten largest hold 0.093%. This entry belongs to a study of beta chain features in type 1 diabetes. Across the whole study: All samples together contributed more than 90,000,000 sorted cells for examination.

General study results and limits: In the patient group, naive, central memory and Treg TCRB repertoires seemed more alike than in the healthy donor group.

The clonotype comes from a man aged 18 to 29 in good health. The chain couples TRBV7-8 to TRBJ1-2; D perhaps matches TRBD1 (6 bases). Source material: naive CD4+ T cells from blood. CDR3 coding DNA: TGTGCCAGCAGCGGCCAGGGGACCGGCGGCTACACCTTC. Translated: CASSGQGTGGYTF.